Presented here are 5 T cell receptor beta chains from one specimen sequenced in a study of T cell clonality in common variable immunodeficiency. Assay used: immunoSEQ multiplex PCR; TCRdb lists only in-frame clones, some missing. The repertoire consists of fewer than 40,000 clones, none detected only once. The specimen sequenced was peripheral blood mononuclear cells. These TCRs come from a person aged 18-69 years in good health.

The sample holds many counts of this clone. The CDR3 sequence is CATSDSTAYEQYF. The covered CDR3 bases are TGTGCCACCAGTGATTCGACAGCTTACGAG. The chain uses TRBV24-1 and TRBJ2-7; a weak D match, TRBD1 (5 bases). The CDR3 end falls 3 residues outside the read, so it is completed with the germline J gene. With 2 bases removed from V and 4 bases from J, the gap between germline ends came to 8 bases. In germline, CDR1 is KGHDR, CDR2 SFDVKD. This CDR3 region has 13 residues.

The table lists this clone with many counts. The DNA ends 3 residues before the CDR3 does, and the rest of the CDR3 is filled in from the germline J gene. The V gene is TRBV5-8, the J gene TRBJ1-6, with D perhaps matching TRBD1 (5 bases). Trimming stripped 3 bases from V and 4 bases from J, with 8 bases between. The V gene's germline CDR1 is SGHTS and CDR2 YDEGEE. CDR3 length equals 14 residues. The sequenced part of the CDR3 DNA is TGTGCCAGCAGCTCGCGACAGTATAATTCACCC. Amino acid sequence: CASSSRQYNSP. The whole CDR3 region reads CASSSRQYNSPLHF.

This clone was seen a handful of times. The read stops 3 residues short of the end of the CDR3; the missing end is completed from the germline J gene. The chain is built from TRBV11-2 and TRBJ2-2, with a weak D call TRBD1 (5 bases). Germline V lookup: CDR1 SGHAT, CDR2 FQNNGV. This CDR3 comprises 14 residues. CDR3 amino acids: CASSGSGHYEKLFF. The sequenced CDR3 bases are TGTGCCAGCAGCGGGTCAGGGCATTATGAAAAG.

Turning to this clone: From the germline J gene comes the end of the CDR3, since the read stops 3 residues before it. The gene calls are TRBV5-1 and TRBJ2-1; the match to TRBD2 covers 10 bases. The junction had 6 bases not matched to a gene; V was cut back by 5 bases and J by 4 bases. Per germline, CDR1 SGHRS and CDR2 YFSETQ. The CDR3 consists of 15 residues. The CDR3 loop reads CASRRSGGNYNEQFF. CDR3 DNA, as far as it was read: TGCGCCAGCAGGCGTAGCGGGGGGAATTACAATGAG.

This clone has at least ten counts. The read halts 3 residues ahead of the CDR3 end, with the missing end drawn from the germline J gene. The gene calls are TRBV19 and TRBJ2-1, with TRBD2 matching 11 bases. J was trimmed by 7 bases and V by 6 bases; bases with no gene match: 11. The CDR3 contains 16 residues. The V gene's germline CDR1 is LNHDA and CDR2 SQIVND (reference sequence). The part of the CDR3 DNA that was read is TGTGCCAGTAGCGATCCGGGACTAGCGGCCTTAAATGAG. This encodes CASSDPGLAALNE. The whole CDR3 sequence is CASSDPGLAALNEQFF.